The rows below give T cell receptor beta chains drawn from one sample of a study of early T cells in non-severe SARS-CoV-2 infection. TCRdb used MiXCR to reprocess the 5' RACE reads, holding one entry per CDR3 protein. The sample has 43,000 or so distinct CDR3 sequences, 4% seen once. The sample comprised whole blood. The source of these receptors is an adult who was a healthcare worker with PCR-confirmed SARS-CoV-2 infection or an uninfected control (not recorded which). CDR3s leave out the opening cysteine and the closing phenylalanine or tryptophan.

V	length	J	CDR3
TRBV12-3/TRBV12-4	14	TRBJ1-6	ASSSRYRGRGSPLH
TRBV21-1	13	TRBJ2-5	ASSSDRGPQMTQY
TRBV11-2	12	TRBJ2-1	ASSFGLVGNEQF
TRBV29-1	13	TRBJ1-1	SVVPSTGGNTEAF
TRBV20-1	11	TRBJ1-6	SARGQGASPLH
TRBV19	13	TRBJ2-7	ASRSGTGAEHEQY
TRBV4-1	14	TRBJ2-7	ASSQDGTTVFYEQY
TRBV11-2	12	TRBJ1-1	ASSLEGAGTEAF
TRBV5-8	14	TRBJ1-5	ASSLQTGGGNQPQH
TRBV2	13	TRBJ2-7	ASRVRDPTSPEQY
TRBV29-1	12	TRBJ2-6	SVDADSGANVLT
TRBV19	13	TRBJ2-3	ASSMFPGIADTQY
TRBV18	11	TRBJ1-5	ASSRGLRQPQH
TRBV27	11	TRBJ2-7	AAGQGPVYEQY
TRBV20-1	14	TRBJ1-4	SARDRTFGANEKLF
TRBV27	13	TRBJ2-7	ASTTTRRLTYEQY
TRBV11-2	11	TRBJ2-3	ASSFASTDTQY
TRBV19	13	TRBJ2-7	ASSIGAGTSYEQY
TRBV19	10	TRBJ1-4	ASAETNEKLF
TRBV2	11	TRBJ1-2	ASTLDGNYGYT
TRBV29-1	12	TRBJ2-3	SVTGGGRAPAQY
TRBV11-2	11	TRBJ2-7	ASSTGAMYEQY
TRBV7-3	14	TRBJ2-5	ASSLIGGERQETQY
TRBV3-1	13	TRBJ2-4	ASSQAQGSANIQY
TRBV19	10	TRBJ2-7	ASSQGGAEQY
TRBV18	14	TRBJ2-7	ASSPLHRDRVQEQY
TRBV4-1	13	TRBJ2-5	ASSQRVGTQETQY
TRBV20-1	13	TRBJ1-3	SASGIPRWGNTIY
TRBV9	10	TRBJ2-7	ASSGDSGEQY
TRBV7-9	12	TRBJ1-4	ASSAGTGVEKLF
TRBV7-9	13	TRBJ1-5	ASSLSGGINQPQH
TRBV19	12	TRBJ1-5	ASTTDTFHQPQH
TRBV5-1	16	TRBJ2-6	ASSIYGQGRSGANVLT
TRBV29-1	10	TRBJ2-1	SAKTLYNEQF
TRBV5-6	13	TRBJ2-1	ASSSWTNAGNEQF
TRBV7-9	13	TRBJ2-3	ASSLAFSSTDTQY
TRBV4-1	16	TRBJ2-6	ASSQVPSGNPGANVLT
TRBV4-2	12	TRBJ2-7	ASSQDTSSPEQY
TRBV3-1	14	TRBJ2-2	ASSQFLADFTGELF
TRBV19	14	TRBJ1-2	ATTRTRDRLPDGYT
TRBV5-4	14	TRBJ2-1	ASARDQLLWHNEQF
TRBV5-1	11	TRBJ2-7	ASSFAGVGEQY
TRBV30	14	TRBJ2-6	ACTTGPSSGANVLT
TRBV14	14	TRBJ1-3	ASSPKIGGSGNTIY
TRBV12-5	14	TRBJ2-7	ASGLATTGFTYEQY
TRBV24-1	11	TRBJ2-1	ATSVSSYNEQF
TRBV18	10	TRBJ1-1	ASSPMEGRAF
TRBV9	15	TRBJ2-1	ASSPTLLAGHNNEQF